A selection of T cell receptor beta chains follows, all from one sample in a study of vaccination and CD4 T cells after COVID-19. TCRdb recomputed calls from the PCR reads with MiXCR, one row per CDR3 protein. The sample holds some 13,000 distinct CDR3 sequences, 75% seen once. These receptors have no identified antigens. Sequenced input: CD4+ T cells from blood, cultured in vitro. Receptor source: a human donor who had recovered from COVID-19. Both conserved end residues are trimmed from each CDR3. Fields, in order: CDR3 protein, J gene, V gene.

ASSYSRESGSKETQY | TRBJ2-5 | TRBV6-2/TRBV6-3
ASSPRTGESNQPQH | TRBJ1-5 | TRBV7-8
ASSRRPGTLNEQF | TRBJ2-1 | TRBV7-2
ARSLRGQPQH | TRBJ1-5 | TRBV5-3
ATSAPPTDEQF | TRBJ2-1 | TRBV24-1
ASSPWDRLSYEQY | TRBJ2-7 | TRBV27
ASSAPPGEVGYT | TRBJ1-2 | TRBV28
ASSRDRPRGIYTGELF | TRBJ2-2 | TRBV27
ASSLSGDGYT | TRBJ1-2 | TRBV27
ASSSSPRGLRNTEAF | TRBJ1-1 | TRBV6-5
ATSREAGQGLQPQH | TRBJ1-5 | TRBV15
ASSSEGGSPYEQY | TRBJ2-7 | TRBV11-2
SASGVRTTYEQY | TRBJ2-7 | TRBV20-1
SARDMAGWSNQPQH | TRBJ1-5 | TRBV20-1
ASTLRANEQF | TRBJ2-1 | TRBV6-1
ASSLWVQGSTDTQY | TRBJ2-3 | TRBV27
ASSLLQGPRSSYT | TRBJ1-2 | TRBV11-2
ASTWLPGTSGSSLTGDTQY | TRBJ2-3 | TRBV28
VSRWTSTGGTEAF | TRBJ1-1 | TRBV28
ASSQSWRLNQPQH | TRBJ1-5 | TRBV4-1
ASSRDRVSGNTIY | TRBJ1-3 | TRBV28
ASSISRPGTSGRVLQF | TRBJ2-1 | TRBV19
ATSTKLGQGNTGELF | TRBJ2-2 | TRBV15
AWSPGTGKTQY | TRBJ2-5 | TRBV30
ASSPSTTSGNTIY | TRBJ1-3 | TRBV7-2
ASSSSLAGGPAETQY | TRBJ2-5 | TRBV5-5
ATSRVTGAQETQY | TRBJ2-5 | TRBV15
ASSLRGVGQETQY | TRBJ2-5 | TRBV12-3/TRBV12-4
ASSPPLGLAVTDTQY | TRBJ2-3 | TRBV7-9
ASSNSPGRSANSPLH | TRBJ1-6 | TRBV6-2/TRBV6-3
ASSGVWPEETQY | TRBJ2-5 | TRBV25-1
ASNTGGSGTGELF | TRBJ2-2 | TRBV6-1
ASSEMASNEQF | TRBJ2-1 | TRBV2
ASSPTGQGGEKLF | TRBJ1-4 | TRBV7-2
ASSIAPASTVITGELF | TRBJ2-2 | TRBV19
ASSYSFPFADNTDTQY | TRBJ2-3 | TRBV6-5
ASSSNLGGTNEKLF | TRBJ1-4 | TRBV7-6
AWSVGRNYGYT | TRBJ1-2 | TRBV30
ASSLSSTGNYGYT | TRBJ1-2 | TRBV28
AAMEGRDYGYT | TRBJ1-2 | TRBV6-1
ASSSGTGGTNEKLF | TRBJ1-4 | TRBV6-5
SATGLAGRTDTQY | TRBJ2-3 | TRBV20-1
SARGDRGRNGYT | TRBJ1-2 | TRBV20-1
ASSQIGQSYNSPLH | TRBJ1-6 | TRBV23-1
ASSLSQLNTEAF | TRBJ1-1 | TRBV7-2
ASSQDPGAPYEQY | TRBJ2-7 | TRBV4-2
ASSQLGGADEKLF | TRBJ1-4 | TRBV18
ASSSFETQY | TRBJ2-5 | TRBV7-9
ASRLTDLGSYGYT | TRBJ1-2 | TRBV27
ASSGGVGTEAF | TRBJ1-1 | TRBV6-1
SARVGNSGNTIY | TRBJ1-3 | TRBV20-1
ASSPSRGTDTQY | TRBJ2-3 | TRBV7-2
ASNTEGFDNSPLH | TRBJ1-6 | TRBV12-3/TRBV12-4
ASSPIGGPKDRVFSNQPQH | TRBJ1-5 | TRBV27
ASSLLDRATEAF | TRBJ1-1 | TRBV5-4
SASLASGSTDTQY | TRBJ2-3 | TRBV20-1
SAPTIAGGSYEQY | TRBJ2-7 | TRBV20-1
ASSSRRDSPLH | TRBJ1-6 | TRBV7-8
ASSSSYTTDTQY | TRBJ2-3 | TRBV7-6
AVREGNYGYT | TRBJ1-2 | TRBV19